This T cell receptor beta chain stems from a study of identical twins' blood T cells. Study results and caveats: Mainly, cloneset size products determined shared clonotypes, twins included.

A single record per CDR3 protein comes from TCRdb applying MiXCR to the 5' RACE reads. The sample yields 300,000 to 450,000 distinct CDR3 sequences, about 28% seen once. The CDR3 loop spans 13 amino acids. CDR1 is DFQATT and CDR2 is SNEGSKA in the germline V gene (reference sequence). Trimming pared 0 bases from V and 6 bases from J, leaving 9 bases between. Points on this clonotype: What it binds is unknown.

The sequencing sample was made of PBMCs. The clonotype originates from a woman between 18 and 49 years old in good health. The chain joins TRBV20-1 to TRBJ1-5; possible D gene TRBD1, 5 bases. The CDR3 DNA follows: TGCAGTGCTAGAGACCAGGGAGGTCAGCCCCAGCATTTT. It encodes CSARDQGGQPQHF.